These 28 T cell receptor beta chains share one sample of origin, sequenced in a study of Ad26.COV2.S vaccination and SARS-CoV-2 variants. TCRdb's copy holds only in-frame clones and misses some; the assay was immunoSEQ multiplex PCR. Found here are about 680,000 clones, roughly 90% of them singletons; the top ten hold approximately 1.5%. Treatment given: about 20 received Ad26.COV2.S at low or high dose, single or two shots; 5 received placebo; per-sample allocation not given. It was on day 63 after the first vaccine or placebo injection that samples were taken. Source: peripheral blood, taken in a trial of Ad26.COV2.S vaccine versus placebo. Receptor source: a person between 18 and 65 years old who received the Ad26.COV2.S COVID-19 vaccine or a placebo.

The sample holds a few counts of this clone. The genes are TRBV7-9 and TRBJ2-7, with a tentative D call TRBD2 (5 bases). The CDR3 is 14 residues long. Germline V gene data show CDR1 as SEHNR and CDR2 as FQNEAQ (reference sequence). Trimming stripped 3 bases from V and 3 bases from J, with 12 bases between. CDR3 sequence reads: CASSLPGSGYEQYF. The DNA of the CDR3 is TGTGCCAGCAGCTTGCCTGGGAGCGGCTACGAGCAGTACTTC.

The chain joins TRBV28 to TRBJ1-3; unclear D gene. Per germline, CDR1 MDHEN and CDR2 SYDVKM. CDR3 size: 14 residues. V was cut by 5 bases and J by 3 bases, with 11 bases left in between. CDR3 region: CASSHTQDGNTIYF. The CDR3 DNA sequence: TGTGCCAGCAGTCACACTCAGGATGGAAACACCATATATTTT.

The chain combines TRBV6-5 with TRBJ1-2; D not certain. Germline CDR1 and CDR2: MNHEY and SVGAGI. V was clipped by 7 bases and J by 5 bases, with 11 bases between them. The CDR3 runs 12 residues. The CDR3 sequence is CASMMTVYGYTF. The CDR3 bases are TGTGCCAGCATGATGACCGTATATGGCTACACCTTC.

The V call is TRBV6-1, the J call TRBJ2-7; D may correspond to TRBD1 or TRBD2 (9 bases each). The germline V gene has CDR1 MNHNS and CDR2 SASEGT. The CDR3 is 16 residues long. The germline V and J ends were trimmed by 3 bases and 5 bases, with 20 bases remaining between them. CDR3 DNA: TGTGCCAGCAGTGAGAGCGGGGGGACAGGGTTCAACGAGCAGTACTTC. Translation gives CASSESGGTGFNEQYF.

This clone was recorded once. The rearrangement links TRBV18 to TRBJ2-1; TRBD2 matches at 8 bases. With 2 bases clipped from V and 8 bases from J, the junction kept 5 bases outside the gene matches. This CDR3 region has 14 residues. The germline V gene encodes CDR1 KGHSH and CDR2 LQKENI. The CDR3 region has the DNA TGTGCCAGCTCACCAGCGGGAGGTGTTGATGAGCAGTTCTTC. Amino acids: CASSPAGGVDEQFF.

This chain links TRBV10-3 with TRBJ2-7; TRBD2 matches 12 bases. Per germline, CDR1 ENHRY and CDR2 SYGVKD. Unmatched junction bases numbered 6, after V lost 6 bases and J lost 6 bases. The CDR3 has 14 amino acids. The CDR3, as DNA: TGTGCCATCAGCCTAGCGGGGGGGCCCCCCGAGCAGTACTTC. This gives the protein CAISLAGGPPEQYF.

The chain links TRBV9 to TRBJ1-1; 7 bases match TRBD1. This CDR3 has 16 residues. Germline V lookup: CDR1 SGDLS, CDR2 YYNGEE. The V and J ends lost 4 bases and 1 base, in that order; junction bases with no gene match: 10. CDR3 region: CASSPWGQRENTEAFF. The CDR3 DNA reads as TGTGCCAGCAGCCCTTGGGGACAGAGGGAGAACACTGAAGCTTTCTTT. The complete variable domain, with remaining parts taken from reference TRBV9 and TRBJ1-1, reads DSGVTQTPKHLITATGQRVTLRCSPRSGDLSVYWYQQSLDQGLQFLIQYYNGEERAKGNILERFSAQQFPDLHSELNLSSLELGDSALYFCASSPWGQRENTEAFFGQGTRLTVV.

The chain recombines TRBV5-8 with TRBJ2-7; tentative D call: TRBD2 (5 bases). Looked up from germline, CDR1 is SGHTS and CDR2 is YDEGEE. Trimming left V 5 bases short and J 4 bases short, with 13 bases between. CDR3 length: 13 residues. In nucleotides, the CDR3 is TGTGCCAGCAGACTGACCTCGGGATACGAGCAGTACTTC. This codes for CASRLTSGYEQYF.

The CDR3 DNA reads TGTGCCAGCAGCTTTAGTAGGGGAGAGGGCTACACCTTC. It translates to CASSFSRGEGYTF. This chain joins TRBV5-5 and TRBJ1-2, with D possibly TRBD1 on 5 matching bases. V was cut by 2 bases and J by 8 bases, with 13 bases left in between. The germline V gene has CDR1 SGHKS and CDR2 YYEKEE (reference sequence). CDR3 length: 13 residues.

Comment on this clone: Other DNA sequences in the same sample also yield this CDR3. This rearrangement joins TRBV12-3 or TRBV12-4 to TRBJ1-3; D gene unclear. This CDR3 is built from 12 residues. The V gene lost 5 bases and the J gene lost 4 bases, with 6 bases spanning the gap. The DNA for the CDR3 is TGTGCCAGCAGTCTGCTAGGAAACACCATATATTTT. It translates to CASSLLGNTIYF.

The CDR3 loop reads CASSSSGGGTEAFF. The CDR3 nucleotides are TGCGCCAGCAGCTCTTCAGGGGGCGGTACTGAAGCTTTCTTT. V usage is TRBV10-2 and J usage is TRBJ1-1; 8 bases align to TRBD1. Germline V CDR1 and CDR2: WSHSY, SAAADI. The CDR3 runs to 14 residues. Trimming at V came to 6 bases and at J to 5 bases, leaving 8 bases not matched to a gene.

This clone has only one observation. The chain combines TRBV18 with TRBJ2-5; no reliable D call. V was pared by 2 bases and J by 5 bases, with 9 bases between. In germline, CDR1 is KGHSH, CDR2 LQKENI. The length of the CDR3 is 13 residues. As DNA, the CDR3 is TGTGCCAGCTCACCATTGCTTGATGAGACCCAGTACTTC. It is translated as CASSPLLDETQYF.

J is TRBJ2-3 and V is TRBV12-5, with D perhaps matching TRBD2 (6 bases). The CDR3 sequence is 13 residues long. The V end was cut by 6 bases, the J end by 1 base, with 8 bases between. Germline V CDR1 and CDR2: LGHNT, FRNRAP. Here the CDR3 reads CASGASGTDTQYF. The CDR3 nucleotides are TGTGCTAGTGGGGCTAGCGGCACAGATACGCAGTATTTT.

A single count supports this clone. This chain joins TRBV19 and TRBJ2-5; TRBD1 matches 7 bases. The CDR3 contains 13 residues. Germline assignment: CDR1 LNHDA and CDR2 SQIVND (reference sequence). V dropped 11 bases and J dropped 5; count of bases not matched to a gene: 11. CDR3 amino acids: CAGRDRGPETQYF. As DNA, the CDR3 is TGTGCCGGCCGGGACAGAGGTCCTGAGACCCAGTACTTC. The entire variable domain, with the rest obtained from reference TRBV19 and TRBJ2-5, is as follows: DGGITQSPKYLFRKEGQNVTLSCEQNLNHDAMYWYRQDPGQGLRLIYYSQIVNDFQKGDIAEGYSVSREKKESFPLTVTSAQKNPTAFYLCAGRDRGPETQYFGPGTRLLVL.

This chain connects TRBV19 to TRBJ2-2; D may be TRBD1 or TRBD2 (5 bases each). V was trimmed by 4 bases and J by 1 base, leaving 10 bases between them. The CDR3 covers 15 residues. The germline gives CDR1 LNHDA, CDR2 SQIVND (reference sequence). The CDR3 DNA sequence: TGTGCCAGTAGTAAGGGACCCTTGAACACCGGGGAGCTGTTTTTT. Translating it yields CASSKGPLNTGELFF.

The chain links TRBV27 to TRBJ2-1, with 7 bases lining up with TRBD1. V shed 6 bases and J 3 bases; nucleotides not matched to a gene: 2. The CDR3 spans 13 residues. Germline assignment: CDR1 MNHEY and CDR2 SMNVEV (reference sequence). The CDR3 DNA is TGTGCCAGCAGATGGACAGGCTACAATGAGCAGTTCTTC. This gives the protein CASRWTGYNEQFF.

The genes are TRBV7-9 and TRBJ2-1; D call uncertain. V shed 1 base and J shed 8 bases, with 15 bases lying between them. CDR1 and CDR2 from the germline V gene are SEHNR and FQNEAQ (reference sequence). This CDR3 is built from 15 residues. Here the CDR3 reads CASSLGLVRVDEQFF. CDR3 DNA: TGTGCCAGCAGCTTAGGTCTAGTACGGGTCGATGAGCAGTTCTTC.

The chain carries TRBV19 and TRBJ1-5, with D maybe TRBD1 (6 bases). The germline CDR1 and CDR2 sequences are LNHDA and SQIVND (reference sequence). This CDR3 has 13 amino acids. V gave up 7 bases and J gave up 5 bases, with 12 bases separating them. CDR3 sequence: CASTLDRYQPQHF. CDR3 in DNA: TGTGCCAGTACCCTCGACAGGTATCAGCCCCAGCATTTT.

The chain couples TRBV30 to TRBJ1-3, with D hard to call. Deletions cut 5 bases from V and 3 bases from J, with 14 bases between. Germline CDR1 GTSNPN, CDR2 SVGIG (reference sequence). The CDR3 sequence is 14 residues long. CDR3 sequence (DNA): TGTGCCTGGTCCCCCGGCCGGATTGGAAACACCATATATTTT. This sequence encodes CAWSPGRIGNTIYF.

This chain uses TRBV10-3 with TRBJ2-7; possible D gene TRBD2, 7 bases. CDR1 and CDR2 from the germline V gene are ENHRY and SYGVKD. The CDR3 sequence is 16 residues long. With 0 bases removed from V and 0 bases from J, the gap between germline ends came to 12 bases. CDR3 in amino acids: CAISESTAGASYEQYF. The CDR3 bases are TGTGCCATCAGTGAGTCCACGGCGGGGGCCTCCTACGAGCAGTACTTC.

In this sample, this clone turned up a few times. The rearrangement joins TRBV24-1 to TRBJ2-7; D gene unclear. The CDR3 spans 13 residues. Germline CDR1 and CDR2: KGHDR and SFDVKD. Trimming pared 0 bases from V and 6 bases from J, leaving 8 bases between. In DNA form, the CDR3 reads TGTGCCACCAGTGATTTGGGAGTGGGCGAGCAGTACTTC. It yields the protein CATSDLGVGEQYF.

This sequence joins TRBV18 and TRBJ1-6, with TRBD1 identical over 9 bases. The CDR3 contains 14 residues. Trimming at V came to 4 bases and at J to 10 bases, leaving 5 bases not matched to a gene. Germline V gene sequence: CDR1 KGHSH, CDR2 LQKENI. As DNA, the CDR3 is TGTGCCAGCTCACGGGACAGGGAAGGGTCACCCCTCCACTTT. It encodes CASSRDREGSPLHF.

The V and J genes are TRBV7-2 and TRBJ2-1, with 11 bases lining up with TRBD2. The ends lost 6 bases at V and 4 bases at J; junction bases unmatched: 8. From germline, CDR1 is SGHTA and CDR2 FQGNSA. CDR3 size: 16 residues. CDR3 amino acids: CASRASGTSGYNEQFF. In DNA form, the CDR3 reads TGTGCCAGCAGGGCTTCCGGGACTAGCGGATACAATGAGCAGTTCTTC.

The CDR3 bases are TGTGCCAGCAGCTTGTATGGTAACGGAGAGACCCAGTACTTC. It codes for CASSLYGNGETQYF. The chain joins TRBV5-8 to TRBJ2-5; unclear D gene. Germline CDR1 SGHTS, CDR2 YDEGEE. The ends were cut back, 1 base at V and 4 bases at J, with 11 bases in the middle. CDR3 length equals 14 residues.

The table lists this clone with a count of one. This chain connects TRBV3-1 (or the pseudogene TRBV3-2) to TRBJ2-1; 10 bases map to TRBD2. The CDR3 is 13 residues long. Germline CDR1 is LGHDT and CDR2 is YNNKEL (reference sequence). Trimming took 3 bases from V and 12 from J; bases not matched to a gene: 5. The CDR3 spells CASSQDPSGGQFF. The CDR3 coding sequence is TGTGCCAGCAGCCAGGACCCTAGCGGGGGGCAGTTCTTC.

The rearrangement links TRBV14 to TRBJ1-2; weak D call: TRBD1 (5 bases). CDR3 length equals 15 residues. Trimming stripped 4 bases from V and 4 bases from J, with 16 bases between. Per the germline V gene, CDR1 is SGHDN and CDR2 is FVKESK. CDR3 protein: CASSLGTALFYGYTF. Here the CDR3 DNA reads TGTGCCAGCAGCCTTGGGACGGCCCTATTCTATGGCTACACCTTC.

The chain uses TRBV7-9 and TRBJ2-3, with D perhaps given as TRBD1 or TRBD2 (6 bases each). Germline V gene lookup returns CDR1 SEHNR and CDR2 FQNEAQ (reference sequence). The CDR3 consists of 17 residues. Trimming stripped 6 bases from V and 1 base from J, with 20 bases between. The CDR3 protein is CASSTLGGIVRTDTQYF. Written as DNA, the CDR3 is TGTGCCAGCAGTACCTTAGGGGGGATCGTCCGCACAGATACGCAGTATTTT.

The chain recombines TRBV9 with TRBJ2-1, with D possibly called TRBD1 or TRBD2 (7 bases each). V was clipped by 0 bases and J by 8 bases, with 12 bases between them. The CDR3 runs to 14 residues. The V gene's germline CDR1 is SGDLS and CDR2 YYNGEE. For the CDR3, the DNA is TGTGCCAGCAGCGTAGGCAGGGGGGGTGATGAGCAGTTCTTC. The encoded protein is CASSVGRGGDEQFF.